This T cell receptor beta chain emerged from a study of T cell responses to AZD1222 COVID-19 vaccine. Study summary: Analyses pooled second doses at about 4 or about 12 weeks. Findings and limits, study-wide: A mostly white British donor set with more females was recruited, and clonal diversity was possibly underestimated. Close to half of all spike-specific TCRs reportedly target regions of the variants that are unmutated. Mapped onto spike, vaccine-associated CD4 TCRs spanned it and were dominant at 160-218 and 743-854.

Comment on this clone: Its antigen is still unknown.

Germline V gene data show CDR1 as SGHVS and CDR2 as FNYEAQ. Trimming cost V 2 bases and J 3 bases, with 7 bases left between them. The length of the CDR3 is 14 residues. Libraries were prepared by immunoSEQ multiplex PCR; TCRdb keeps only in-frame clonotypes and omits some of them. The table records around 76,000 clones, approximately 84% of them present only once. The input for sequencing was peripheral blood, taken on day 0 of AZD1222 vaccination. The TCR comes from an adult in good health. The chain links TRBV7-6 to TRBJ2-2; D call uncertain. CDR3 nucleotides: TGTGCCAGCAGCTTAATCCCAGACACCGGGGAGCTGTTTTTT. The encoded protein is CASSLIPDTGELFF.